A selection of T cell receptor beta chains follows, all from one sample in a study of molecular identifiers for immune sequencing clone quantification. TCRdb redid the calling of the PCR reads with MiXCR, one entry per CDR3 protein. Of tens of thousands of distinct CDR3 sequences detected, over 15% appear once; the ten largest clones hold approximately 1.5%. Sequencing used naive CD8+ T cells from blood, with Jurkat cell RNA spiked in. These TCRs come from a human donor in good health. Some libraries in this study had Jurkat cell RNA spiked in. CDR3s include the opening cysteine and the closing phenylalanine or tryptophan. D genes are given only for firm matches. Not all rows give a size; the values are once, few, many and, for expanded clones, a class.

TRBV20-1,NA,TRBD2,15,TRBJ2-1,TGCGGTGCTAGAGACCCGGGACTAGCTTACAATGAGCAGTTCTTC,CGARDPGLAYNEQFF
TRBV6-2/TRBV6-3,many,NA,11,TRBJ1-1,TGTGCCAGCAGTTACCCCACTGAAGCTTTCTTT,CASSYPTEAFF
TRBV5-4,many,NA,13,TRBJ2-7,TGTGCCAGCAACATGATGGGGAGCGGGGAGCAGTACTTC,CASNMMGSGEQYF
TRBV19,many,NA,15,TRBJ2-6,TGTGCCAGTCGAATAAGGGGTTCTGGGGCCAACGTCCTGACTTTC,CASRIRGSGANVLTF
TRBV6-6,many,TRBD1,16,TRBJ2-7,TGTGCCAGCAGTTACTCGATGACAGGGTCCTCCTACGAGCAGTACTTC,CASSYSMTGSSYEQYF
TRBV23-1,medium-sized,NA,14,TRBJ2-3,TGCGCCAATTCGACGGTGACTAGCACAGATACGCAGTATTTT,CANSTVTSTDTQYF
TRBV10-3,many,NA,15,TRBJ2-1,TGTGCCATCAGTGAGGGGGGAGAACCCTACAATGAGCAGTTCTTC,CAISEGGEPYNEQFF
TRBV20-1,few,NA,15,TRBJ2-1,TGCAGTGCTAGGGAAATCGAACAGCGGACGAATGAGCAGTTCTTC,CSAREIEQRTNEQFF
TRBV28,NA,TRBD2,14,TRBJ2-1,TGTGCCAGCAGTTTAGTAGGGACTAGCAATGAGCAGTTCTTC,CASSLVGTSNEQFF
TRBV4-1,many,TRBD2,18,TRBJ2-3,TGCGCCAGCAGCCAAGAAGGAGTGGCGGGAGGGTTTCCGGATACGCAGTATTTT,CASSQEGVAGGFPDTQYF
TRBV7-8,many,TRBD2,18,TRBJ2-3,TGTGCCAGCAGCTTACGGCTAGCGGGAGGGCCAAGGGCAGATACGCAGTATTTT,CASSLRLAGGPRADTQYF
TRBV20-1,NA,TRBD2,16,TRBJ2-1,TGCAGTGCTCCCAGGGTAGCGGGAGGATCCTACAATGAGCAGTTCTTC,CSAPRVAGGSYNEQFF
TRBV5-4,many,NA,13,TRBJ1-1,TGTGCCAGCAGCTCCGGGGGGCTTACTGAAGCTTTCTTT,CASSSGGLTEAFF
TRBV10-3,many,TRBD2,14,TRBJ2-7,TGTGCCATCAGTGATCCGGGACTAGCGGACGAGCAGTACTTC,CAISDPGLADEQYF
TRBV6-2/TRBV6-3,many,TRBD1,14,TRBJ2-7,TGTGCCAGCAGCTCCTTAGGGACAGCCTACGAGCAGTACTTC,CASSSLGTAYEQYF
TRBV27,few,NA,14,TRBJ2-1,TGTGCCAGCAGTTCCCTCGGGACGCACAATGAGCAGTTCTTC,CASSSLGTHNEQFF
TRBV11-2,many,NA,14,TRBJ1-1,TGTGCCAGCAGCCTGATCAGCCTGAACACTGAAGCTTTCTTT,CASSLISLNTEAFF
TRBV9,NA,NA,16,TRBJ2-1,TGTGCCAGCAGCGTAGTCGGGACCCCGACCTACAATGAGCAGTTCTTC,CASSVVGTPTYNEQFF
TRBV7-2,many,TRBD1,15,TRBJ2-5,TGTGCCAGCAGCTTAATCGGGACAGGGTTGGAGACCCAGTACTTC,CASSLIGTGLETQYF
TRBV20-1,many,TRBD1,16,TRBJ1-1,TGCAGTGCTAGAGTTGACAGGGGGTTCATGAACACTGAAGCTTTCTTT,CSARVDRGFMNTEAFF
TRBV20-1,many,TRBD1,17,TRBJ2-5,TGCAGTGCATCCGGACAGGGGGCTACTCGGCTACAGGAGACCCAGTACTTC,CSASGQGATRLQETQYF
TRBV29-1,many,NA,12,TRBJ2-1,TGCAGCGCTGAAGGTAGCTACAATGAGCAGTTCTTC,CSAEGSYNEQFF
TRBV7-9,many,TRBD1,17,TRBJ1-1,TGTGCCAGCAGCTTAGGTTGGGGGACAGGGTCTGGGGCTGAAGCTTTCTTT,CASSLGWGTGSGAEAFF
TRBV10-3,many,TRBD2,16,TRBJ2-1,TGTGCCATCAGGGGGACTAGCGGGAGCTCCTACAATGAGCAGTTCTTC,CAIRGTSGSSYNEQFF
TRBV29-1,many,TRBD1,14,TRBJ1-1,TGCAGCGTTGTACCCGAGACCACAGGGGCTGAAGCTTTCTTT,CSVVPETTGAEAFF
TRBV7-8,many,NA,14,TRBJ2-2,TGTGCCAGCAGCTTATATCCACGCCCCGGGGAGCTGTTTTTT,CASSLYPRPGELFF
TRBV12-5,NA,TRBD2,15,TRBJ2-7,TGTGCTAGTGGTCAAACTAGCGGTCCCTCCTACGAGCAGTACTTC,CASGQTSGPSYEQYF
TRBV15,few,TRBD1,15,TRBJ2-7,TGTGCCACCAGCAGACTCCCGACAGGGATCTACGAGCAGTACTTC,CATSRLPTGIYEQYF
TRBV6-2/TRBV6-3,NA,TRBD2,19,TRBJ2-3,TGTGCCAGCACCCTACCACTAGCGGGAGATTCAGAGCTCAACGAAACGCAGTATTTT,CASTLPLAGDSELNETQYF
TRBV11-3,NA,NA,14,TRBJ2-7,TGTGCCAGCAACTACGGGACATGGGATTACGAGCAGTACTTC,CASNYGTWDYEQYF
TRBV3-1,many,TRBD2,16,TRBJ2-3,TGTGCCAGCAGCCTGGGACTAGCGGGACACACAGATACGCAGTATTTT,CASSLGLAGHTDTQYF
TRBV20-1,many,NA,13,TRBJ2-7,TGCAGTGCTAGCGGACAGAGCTCCTACGAGCAGTACTTC,CSASGQSSYEQYF
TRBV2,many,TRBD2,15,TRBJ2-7,TGTGCCAGCAGTGAGGCGACTAGCCGCTACTACGAGCAGTACTTC,CASSEATSRYYEQYF
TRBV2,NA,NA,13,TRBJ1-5,TGTGCCAGCAGTGATTTCGGCCATCAGCCCCAGCATTTT,CASSDFGHQPQHF
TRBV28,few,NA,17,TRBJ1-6,TGTGCCAGCAGTCCGAGGACCCTAAGAAGTGGGGATTCACCCCTCCACTTT,CASSPRTLRSGDSPLHF
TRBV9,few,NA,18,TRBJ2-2,TGTGCCAGCAGCGTATATAGGGCCCCTCGCAAAGAAACCGGGGAGCTGTTTTTT,CASSVYRAPRKETGELFF
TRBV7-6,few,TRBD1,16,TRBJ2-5,TGTGCCAGCAGCCACGACCGGGACAGTCCTAAAGAGACCCAGTACTTC,CASSHDRDSPKETQYF
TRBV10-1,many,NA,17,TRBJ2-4,TGCGCCAGCAGTATGGGGGCCAATCTCGCGGCCAAAAACATTCAGTACTTC,CASSMGANLAAKNIQYF
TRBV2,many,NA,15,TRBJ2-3,TGTGCTAAACAAGGGTCTGCATCCCTTGGGGATACGCAGTATTTT,CAKQGSASLGDTQYF
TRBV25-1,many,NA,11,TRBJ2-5,TGTGCCAGCAGTGAACAAGAGACCCAGTACTTC,CASSEQETQYF
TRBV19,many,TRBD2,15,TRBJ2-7,TGTGCCAGTGTAGCTAGCGGGAGGGCCCTCGACGAGCAGTACTTC,CASVASGRALDEQYF
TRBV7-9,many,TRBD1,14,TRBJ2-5,TGTGCCAGCAGTCCAGGGACAGTCCAAGAGACCCAGTACTTC,CASSPGTVQETQYF
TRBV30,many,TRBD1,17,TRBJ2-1,TGTGCCTGGAGTGGAGTGAGGACAGGGGTTTCCTACAATGAGCAGTTCTTC,CAWSGVRTGVSYNEQFF
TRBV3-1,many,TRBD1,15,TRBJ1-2,TGTGCCAGCAGCCCCAGACAGGGGATAGGGTATGGCTACACCTTC,CASSPRQGIGYGYTF
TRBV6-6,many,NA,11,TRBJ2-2,TGTGCCAGCAGAGATCCCGGGGAGCTGTTTTTT,CASRDPGELFF
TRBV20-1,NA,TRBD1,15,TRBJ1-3,TGCAGTGCCGAAATGAGTTCAGGGGGCGAAAACACCATATATTTT,CSAEMSSGGENTIYF
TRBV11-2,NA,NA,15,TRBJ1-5,TGTGCCAGCAGCTTATCAGGGAATAGCAATCGGCCCCAGCATTTC,CASSLSGNSNRPQHF
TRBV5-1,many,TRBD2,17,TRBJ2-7,TGCGCCAGCAGCTTGGACGTTGCGGGAGTAGGACCGGGAGAGCAGTACTTC,CASSLDVAGVGPGEQYF
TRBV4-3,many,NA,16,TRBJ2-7,TGCGCCAGCAGCCAAGATCCACAAGCGGAGTCCTACGAGCAGTACTTC,CASSQDPQAESYEQYF
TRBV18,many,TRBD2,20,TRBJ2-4,TGTGCCAGCTCACCACTAACTCCGGGACTAGCGGTCTTAGCCAAAAACATTCAGTACTTC,CASSPLTPGLAVLAKNIQYF
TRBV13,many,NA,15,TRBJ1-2,TGTGCCAGCAGCGTTTACAGGGTTGGGCGTTATGGCTACACCTTC,CASSVYRVGRYGYTF
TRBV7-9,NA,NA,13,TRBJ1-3,TGTGCCAGCAGCTTAGAGGTCGGCAACACCATATATTTT,CASSLEVGNTIYF